The clone carrying this TCR beta chain was seen many times. Ophthalmopathy cases scored 3 or more on the Clinical Activity Score and 4 or more on NOSPECS grade, with duration below 3 months. Diagnosing involved the use of clinical symptoms, serum thyroxine and TRAb, thyroid ultrasound and orbital computed tomography. The data are from a study of T cells in Graves' hyperthyroidism and ophthalmopathy. Authors of the study amplified TCR beta CDR3 regions from RNA transcripts. Researchers ran a first-round RT-PCR on the TCR CDR3 using the HTBI primer set. TCRdb redid the calling of the multiplex PCR reads with MiXCR, one entry per CDR3 protein. This table has about 460,000 distinct CDR3 sequences, approximately 22% appearing once. The V and J ends lost 0 bases and 7 bases respectively, with 17 bases between them. This CDR3 has 16 residues. The germline gives CDR1 SGHRS, CDR2 YFSETQ.

The sequence was collected from a woman between 70 and 85 years old with Graves' ophthalmopathy. The V gene is TRBV5-1, the J gene TRBJ2-1, with D maybe TRBD1 (5 bases). The sequencing sample was made of blood. CDR3 sequence reads: CASSLVGAMVGNEQFF. CDR3 DNA: TGCGCCAGCAGCTTGGTTGGGGCAATGGTGGGGAATGAGCAGTTCTTC.